This T cell receptor (beta chain) comes out of a study of blood T cell repertoires in COVID-19. The wider study: COVID-19 samples collected from the United States, Italy and Spain covered acute and convalescent phases. T cells, B-cell-depleted T cells, or PBMCs supplied cDNA or gDNA.

Per the original methods: Estimation of nucleated cell counts relied on the amplification of reference gene primers. TCRdb's copy holds only in-frame clones and misses some; the assay was immunoSEQ multiplex PCR. V and J calls and clone size come straight from that table; D and trimming were deduced from the DNA. The sample comprises 200,000 to 250,000 clones, 86% of which are singletons, and around 12% rests with the top ten. V was trimmed by 2 bases and J by 10 bases, leaving 11 bases between them. The CDR3 runs to 12 residues. CDR1 LGHDT and CDR2 YNNKEL come from the germline V gene (reference sequence).

The sample comprised peripheral blood. The chain carries TRBV3-1 (or the pseudogene TRBV3-2) and TRBJ1-2, with D possibly matching TRBD1 (5 bases). The sequence was collected from a man older than 75 with acute or convalescent COVID-19. CDR3 sequence (DNA): TGTGCCAGCAGCCAAAGAGGCAGGGACTACACCTTC. Its protein is CASSQRGRDYTF.